A single sample is the source of the 30 T cell receptor beta chains below, sequenced in a study of blood T cell repertoires in COVID-19. The data were produced by immunoSEQ multiplex PCR, yet TCRdb's version contains in-frame clones alone and is incomplete. The data hold 80,000 or so clones, with 82% observed a single time. The sequenced material came from peripheral blood. The origin of the receptors is a human donor in a cohort sampled during active COVID-19.

The chain is built from TRBV9 and TRBJ2-7; D possibly corresponds to TRBD2 (6 bases). CDR1 is SGDLS, CDR2 YYNGEE, per germline. The CDR3 has 15 amino acids. Trimming pared 0 bases from V and 2 bases from J, leaving 12 bases between. As DNA, the CDR3 is TGTGCCAGCAGCGTAGGGGTAGCGGAGACCTACGAGCAGTACTTC. Translating gives CASSVGVAETYEQYF.

This clone was observed a few times. This chain uses TRBV24-1 with TRBJ2-1, with D uncertain. V gave up 3 bases and J gave up 6 bases, with 5 bases separating them. The germline V gene has CDR1 KGHDR and CDR2 SFDVKD. The CDR3 loop spans 12 amino acids. CDR3 in DNA: TGTGCCACCAGTGATACAGCCAATGAGCAGTTCTTC. Amino acid sequence: CATSDTANEQFF.

The chain employs TRBV6-4 and TRBJ1-1; possible D gene TRBD1, 6 bases. The CDR3 spans 12 residues. Deletions cut 2 bases from V and 8 bases from J, with 9 bases between. Germline CDR1 and CDR2: MRHNA and SNTAGT. The CDR3: CASSDGGGEAFF. The CDR3 DNA reads TGTGCCAGCAGTGACGGGGGGGGCGAAGCTTTCTTT.

This clone has only a few counts. This chain's CDR3 is CASSTPLGQGLYGELFF. The CDR3 coding sequence is TGTGCCAGTAGTACGCCCCTCGGACAGGGACTCTACGGGGAGCTGTTTTTT. The chain links TRBV19 to TRBJ2-2, with 8 bases identical to TRBD1. The CDR3 spans 17 residues. Germline CDR1 LNHDA, CDR2 SQIVND (reference sequence). The J segment lost 7 bases and the V segment lost 4 bases, leaving 14 bases of the junction unmatched. The complete variable domain, with remaining parts taken from reference TRBV19 and TRBJ2-2, reads DGGITQSPKYLFRKEGQNVTLSCEQNLNHDAMYWYRQDPGQGLRLIYYSQIVNDFQKGDIAEGYSVSREKKESFPLTVTSAQKNPTAFYLCASSTPLGQGLYGELFFGEGSRLTVL.

The chain uses TRBV5-1 and TRBJ1-1; D is perhaps TRBD1 (5 bases). In germline, CDR1 is SGHRS, CDR2 YFSETQ. The CDR3 is 15 amino acids. The V gene lost 3 bases and the J gene lost 4 bases, with 16 bases spanning the gap. Written as DNA, the CDR3 is TGCGCCAGCAGCTCAATCGTCGGGGGGTTCACTGAAGCTTTCTTT. It encodes CASSSIVGGFTEAFF. The whole variable domain, remainder taken from reference TRBV5-1 and TRBJ1-1, is KAGVTQTPRYLIKTRGQQVTLSCSPISGHRSVSWYQQTPGQGLQFLFEYFSETQRNKGNFPGRFSGRQFSNSRSEMNVSTLELGDSALYLCASSSIVGGFTEAFFGQGTRLTVV.

The chain links TRBV29-1 to TRBJ2-5, with 7 nucleotides matching TRBD2. This CDR3 spans 14 amino acids. The V gene's germline CDR1 is SQVTM and CDR2 ANQGSEA. With 4 bases clipped from V and 2 bases from J, the junction kept 7 bases outside the gene matches. The CDR3, as DNA: TGCAGCGTTGTGGCAAGCGGGATACAAGAGACCCAGTACTTC. It is translated as CSVVASGIQETQYF.

J is TRBJ2-7 and V is TRBV10-3; 9 bases match TRBD1. The V segment lost 7 bases and the J segment 5 bases; nucleotides outside the gene matches: 12. The length of the CDR3 is 15 residues. Per germline, CDR1 ENHRY and CDR2 SYGVKD. The CDR3 region is CAITTPQTGGNEQYF. The CDR3 nucleotides are TGTGCCATCACCACTCCCCAGACAGGGGGTAACGAGCAGTACTTC.

CDR3 protein: CASSTEGLPYEQYF. The DNA of the CDR3 is TGTGCCAGCAGCACGGAGGGGCTACCCTACGAGCAGTACTTC. The J gene is TRBJ2-7, the V gene TRBV5-4; D might be TRBD2 (6 bases). Deletions cut 4 bases from V and 2 bases from J, with 13 bases between. Germline CDR1 is SGHNT and CDR2 is YYREEE (reference sequence). The CDR3 length is 14 residues.

V usage is TRBV4-1 and J usage is TRBJ1-1; tentatively, D is TRBD1 (5 bases). The CDR3 totals 15 residues. Per germline, CDR1 MGHRA and CDR2 YSYEKL. Trimming pared 1 base from V and 2 bases from J, leaving 11 bases between. CDR3 region: CASSQGRQFNTEAFF. The CDR3 DNA follows: TGCGCCAGCAGCCAAGGTAGACAGTTTAACACTGAAGCTTTCTTT.

V gene TRBV18 combines with J gene TRBJ2-5, with TRBD1 as a possible D gene (5 bases). V dropped 6 bases and J dropped 5 bases, with 16 bases sitting between them. Germline V gene lookup returns CDR1 KGHSH and CDR2 LQKENI. CDR3 length equals 14 residues. The CDR3, as DNA: TGTGCCAGCTCCCCTACTTTGGGGCATGAGACCCAGTACTTC. Residues: CASSPTLGHETQYF.

This chain links TRBV9 with TRBJ1-6, with D maybe TRBD1 (5 bases). CDR1 and CDR2 (germline): SGDLS, YYNGEE. The V gene lost 3 bases and the J gene lost 0 bases, with 10 bases spanning the gap. This CDR3 has 16 amino acids. The CDR3 protein is CASSAAGYSYNSPLHF. The CDR3 DNA reads TGTGCCAGCAGCGCCGCAGGGTACTCCTATAATTCACCCCTCCACTTT.

The CDR3 spells CASSQDRTGPSDTQYF. For the CDR3, the DNA is TGTGCCAGCAGCCAAGATCGAACAGGCCCATCGGATACGCAGTATTTT. The chain couples TRBV14 to TRBJ2-3; D is perhaps TRBD1 (5 bases). The CDR3 is made up of 16 amino acids. CDR1 is SGHDN, CDR2 FVKESK, per germline. V was trimmed by 0 bases and J by 6 bases, leaving 16 bases between them.

The chain has TRBV3-1 (or the pseudogene TRBV3-2) and TRBJ2-4, with 7 bases identical to TRBD1. Germline V CDR1 and CDR2: LGHDT, YNNKEL (reference sequence). V dropped 4 bases and J dropped 5; count of bases not matched to a gene: 8. This CDR3 comprises 15 residues. CDR3 loop: CASSPSGQRQNIQYF. CDR3 coding DNA: TGTGCCAGCAGCCCTTCGGGACAGCGACAAAACATTCAGTACTTC.

This rearrangement joins TRBV12-3 or TRBV12-4 to TRBJ1-1, with unresolved D. V gave up 1 base and J gave up 11 bases, with 14 bases separating them. The length of the CDR3 is 13 residues. In DNA, the CDR3 is TGTGCCAGCAGTTTAGTGTATCCGGGTGACGCTTTCTTT. This encodes CASSLVYPGDAFF.

This chain connects TRBV27 to TRBJ2-7; the D is unclear. Trimming left V 10 bases short and J 3 bases short, with 19 bases between. The CDR3 loop spans 14 amino acids. Germline loops: CDR1 MNHEY, CDR2 SMNVEV (reference sequence). The CDR3 coding sequence is TGTGCCACCTCTTATCGGTATAATATCTACGAGCAGTACTTC. This sequence encodes CATSYRYNIYEQYF.

By share of the sample, this clone is medium-sized. This chain joins TRBV12-3 or TRBV12-4 and TRBJ1-2; TRBD1 might be the D (6 bases). This CDR3 is built from 13 residues. V was trimmed by 8 bases and J by 4 bases, leaving 14 bases between them. CDR3 in amino acids: CASDGGQGYGYTF. The CDR3 DNA is TGTGCCAGCGACGGGGGGCAGGGCTATGGCTACACCTTC.

The rearrangement uses TRBV6-1 and TRBJ1-6; unclear D gene. Per germline, CDR1 MNHNS and CDR2 SASEGT. V lost 0 bases and J lost 0, with 6 bases in between. The CDR3 consists of 16 residues. The CDR3 region has the DNA TGTGCCAGCAGTGAAGCACCTAGCTCCTATAATTCACCCCTCCACTTT. Amino acids: CASSEAPSSYNSPLHF.

The chain joins TRBV12-3 or TRBV12-4 to TRBJ2-5; 8 nucleotides agree with TRBD2. Germline trimming cut 4 bases from V and 4 bases from J; bases unmatched to any gene: 2. The CDR3 is made up of 13 amino acids. The CDR3 DNA reads as TGTGCCAGCAGTTCTAGCGGGCCAGAGACCCAGTACTTC. As protein: CASSSSGPETQYF.

The V call is TRBV20-1, the J call TRBJ1-4, with unresolved D. The CDR3 loop spans 16 amino acids. Trimming took off 3 bases at V and 0 bases at J, with 14 bases between the two ends. Germline CDR1 and CDR2: DFQATT and SNEGSKA (reference sequence). The CDR3 protein is CSASGSQLPTNEKLFF. The DNA of the CDR3 is TGCAGTGCTAGTGGGTCCCAACTACCAACTAATGAAAAACTGTTTTTT.

As concerns this clone: This same CDR3 is encoded by further DNA sequences in the sample. The chain joins TRBV3-1 (or the pseudogene TRBV3-2) to TRBJ1-3, with 9 bases matching TRBD1. The CDR3 has 14 amino acids. The V gene end was trimmed by 3 bases and the J gene end by 3 bases; junction bases not matched to a gene: 0. CDR1 is LGHDT, CDR2 YNNKEL, per germline (reference sequence). The CDR3 is CASSQGQGGNTIYF. DNA for the CDR3: TGTGCCAGCAGCCAGGGACAGGGTGGAAACACCATATATTTT.

This chain links TRBV15 with TRBJ2-7; 8 nucleotides line up with TRBD1. The germline CDR1 and CDR2 sequences are LNHNV and YYDKDF (reference sequence). The junction had 6 bases not matched to a gene; V was cut back by 0 bases and J by 2 bases. This CDR3 contains 16 residues. The CDR3 region has the DNA TGTGCCACCAGCAGAGATTCATTACAGGGGGCCTACGAGCAGTACTTC. Translation gives CATSRDSLQGAYEQYF.

V usage is TRBV27 and J usage is TRBJ2-1; maybe TRBD2 (7 bases). V lost 0 bases to trimming and J lost 4 bases, with 10 bases between them. The CDR3 spans 15 residues. Per the germline V gene, CDR1 is MNHEY and CDR2 is SMNVEV (reference sequence). The CDR3 loop is CASSLSGGRYNEQFF. The CDR3, as DNA: TGTGCCAGCAGTTTATCGGGGGGGCGGTACAATGAGCAGTTCTTC.

CDR3 sequence reads: CASSARTGRETQYF. The CDR3 DNA is TGTGCCAGTAGTGCCCGGACAGGGAGAGAGACCCAGTACTTC. V and J are TRBV19 and TRBJ2-5, with TRBD1 identical over 8 bases. The germline CDR1 and CDR2 sequences are LNHDA and SQIVND (reference sequence). The CDR3 is 14 amino acids. V trimming: 5 bases; J trimming: 4 bases; junction bases outside the gene matches: 6.

This clone came up once. The gene calls are TRBV14 and TRBJ2-7; D ambiguous. Germline assignment: CDR1 SGHDN and CDR2 FVKESK. V was shortened by 4 bases and J by 3 bases, with 4 bases between the two germline ends. The CDR3 is 11 amino acids. CDR3 DNA sequence: TGTGCCAGCAGCCGCTACTACGAGCAGTACTTC. Amino acids: CASSRYYEQYF.

The V call is TRBV18, the J call TRBJ2-2, with TRBD2 matching over 7 bases. CDR1 is KGHSH and CDR2 is LQKENI in the germline V gene. This CDR3 contains 13 residues. Germline trimming cut 11 bases from V and 4 bases from J; bases unmatched to any gene: 7. The CDR3 loop is CAAGLGSTGELFF. CDR3 nucleotide sequence: TGTGCCGCCGGACTAGGGAGCACCGGGGAGCTGTTTTTT.

The V and J genes are TRBV7-6 and TRBJ2-3, with 11 bases identical to TRBD2. The trim removed 4 bases at V and 4 bases at J, leaving 7 bases unmatched. CDR1 SGHVS and CDR2 FNYEAQ come from the germline V gene. The CDR3 runs to 16 residues. The CDR3 sequence is CASSSLAGGPSDTQYF. The CDR3 bases are TGTGCCAGCAGCTCGTTAGCGGGGGGGCCATCAGATACGCAGTATTTT.

This chain connects TRBV5-6 to TRBJ2-7; D possibly corresponds to TRBD1 (6 bases). Germline V gene lookup returns CDR1 SGHDT and CDR2 YYEEEE. V lost 4 bases and J lost 2, with 16 bases in between. This CDR3 spans 15 amino acids. The CDR3 protein is CASSPLTGSTYEQYF. The CDR3 coding sequence is TGTGCCAGCAGCCCGTTGACAGGAAGCACCTACGAGCAGTACTTC.

This clone is a singleton in its sample. The chain is built from TRBV6-5 and TRBJ1-2, with 7 bases matching TRBD1. Trimming at V came to 4 bases and at J to 4 bases, leaving 6 bases not matched to a gene. Germline V lookup: CDR1 MNHEY, CDR2 SVGAGI. The CDR3 contains 14 residues. DNA of the CDR3: TGTGCCAGCAGTTGGGGGCAGGGGGTCTATGGCTACACCTTC. Its translation is CASSWGQGVYGYTF.

The V gene is TRBV2, the J gene TRBJ1-2, with 7 bases fitting TRBD1. V gave up 6 bases and J gave up 3 bases; unmatched junction bases: 4. The CDR3 runs 13 residues. The germline CDR1 and CDR2 sequences are SNHLY and FYNNEI. CDR3 in DNA: TGTGCCAGCAGGACAGACAGGGACTATGGCTACACCTTC. Protein sequence: CASRTDRDYGYTF. The full variable domain, its missing parts supplied by reference TRBV2 and TRBJ1-2, is EPEVTQTPSHQVTQMGQEVILRCVPISNHLYFYWYRQILGQKVEFLVSFYNNEISEKSEIFDDQFSVERPDGSNFTLKIRSTKLEDSAMYFCASRTDRDYGYTFGSGTRLTVV.

For the CDR3, the DNA is TGCAGCGGAGAAGCGGGTAAGAAAGCTTTCTTT. Protein: CSGEAGKKAFF. The J gene is TRBJ1-1, the V gene TRBV29-1; no reliable D call. The V gene lost 7 bases and the J gene lost 9 bases, with 15 bases spanning the gap. Germline V lookup: CDR1 SQVTM, CDR2 ANQGSEA. The CDR3 has 11 residues.